The 2 T cell receptor beta chains below all came from one sample that was sequenced in a study of T-cell reconstitution after alpha-beta-depleted transplantation in children (dated by TCRdb to between 2015 and 2016). Libraries were constructed by PCR. The run used an Illumina HiSeq 2500. Molecular barcoding was employed in the preparation of TCR libraries, with unique molecular identifiers being used to normalize TCRbeta repertoire quantification. TCRdb handled the public reads itself, with Q25 trimming in fastp and clone calling in MiXCR, and kept productive beta chains. For every CDR3 protein sequence, its rows merge into one entry that carries the most common genes and DNA. In this sample the table shows 440,000 or so distinct CDR3 sequences, roughly 43% of which occur a single time. The ten largest account for roughly a quarter of the sample. Taken with the paper, the label for treatment or condition translates to: allogeneic hematopoietic cell transplantation with graft depleted of TCRalphabeta T cells and CD19 B cells.

The sequences come from PBMCs, collected before TCRalphabeta/CD19-depleted stem cell transplant. The source is a girl aged 2-10 years with aplastic anemia, due to receive a stem cell transplant.

The chain is built from TRBV18 and TRBJ2-5; D is unclear. The V end was cut by 3 bases, the J end by 4 bases, with 9 bases between. The CDR3 is 13 residues long. Germline CDR1 KGHSH, CDR2 LQKENI. In nucleotides, the CDR3 is TGTGCCAGCTCACCCATTTGGGGAGAGACCCAGTACTTC. Its translation: CASSPIWGETQYF. Based on the CDR3 plus reference TRBV18 and TRBJ2-5, the full variable domain is NAGVMQNPRHLVRRRGQEARLRCSPMKGHSHVYWYRQLPEEGLKFMVYLQKENIIDESGMPKERFSAEFPKEGPSILRIQQVVRGDSAAYFCASSPIWGETQYFGPGTRLLVL.

Only a few counts were recorded for this clonotype. This sequence joins TRBV5-6 and TRBJ1-6, with TRBD1 matching 8 bases. CDR1 SGHDT and CDR2 YYEEEE come from the germline V gene. The V segment lost 3 bases and the J segment 7 bases; nucleotides outside the gene matches: 3. This CDR3 has 14 residues. CDR3 bases: TGTGCCAGCAGCTGGACAGGGCCGAATTCACCCCTCCACTTT. Protein: CASSWTGPNSPLHF.